Presented here are 20 T cell receptor beta chains from one specimen sequenced in a study of spatial heterogeneity in lung cancer. Study-level points and caveats: Counts of expanded alpha and beta TCRs within tumors tracked the tumor nonsynonymous mutation count.

No cognate antigen is known for these TCRs. TCRdb itself ran the 5' RACE reads through MiXCR, one entry per CDR3 protein. Of more than 15,000 distinct CDR3 sequences listed, 6.2% are singletons. The time point: sample taken at primary tumor resection. Sequencing used lung tumor tissue, obtained at surgery. The receptor source for this set is a male donor with early-stage non-small cell lung cancer.

The table lists this clonotype with many counts. This beta chain lies outside the target of a library built for alpha chains; its clone size means little. V usage is TRBV29-1 and J usage is TRBJ1-1; the match to TRBD1 covers 7 bases. The CDR3 has 13 residues. The junction had 6 bases not matched to a gene; V was cut back by 6 bases and J by 2 bases. Germline lookup yields CDR1 SQVTM and CDR2 ANQGSEA. The CDR3 sequence: CSVRQGGNTEAFF. The CDR3 DNA follows: TGCAGCGTGAGACAGGGTGGAAACACTGAAGCTTTCTTT.

This clonotype has ten or more counts. This beta chain turned up in a library designed for alpha chains; as an off-target read, its abundance says little. The chain combines TRBV6-5 with TRBJ1-2; TRBD1 agrees at 9 bases. The J segment lost 9 bases and the V segment lost 1 base, leaving 6 bases of the junction unmatched. CDR1 and CDR2 (germline): MNHEY, SVGAGI. CDR3 length: 14 amino acids. The DNA for the CDR3 is TGTGCCAGCAGTTACTATCGGACAGGGGCACGCTACACCTTC. Protein product: CASSYYRTGARYTF.

Many counts were recorded for this clonotype. Little can be read into the size of this beta chain, an off-target read in a library designed for alpha chains. The chain uses TRBV24-1 and TRBJ1-1; D unresolved. Germline loops: CDR1 KGHDR, CDR2 SFDVKD. V was pared by 7 bases and J by 0 bases, with 8 bases between. The CDR3 runs 13 residues. The CDR3 nucleotides read TGTGCCACCAGCAAGGGCATGAACACTGAAGCTTTCTTT. Translation: CATSKGMNTEAFF.

Many counts were recorded for this clonotype. This beta chain is an off-target read within a library intended for alpha chains, so its frequency means little. V is TRBV3-1 and J is TRBJ1-6, with D perhaps TRBD1 (5 bases). V gave up 10 bases and J gave up 7 bases, with 11 bases separating them. The CDR3 contains 12 residues. CDR1 is LGHDT and CDR2 is YNNKEL in the germline V gene (reference sequence). The CDR3: CATEGRNSPLHF. The CDR3 nucleotides are TGTGCCACGGAGGGGAGAAATTCACCCCTCCACTTT.

This clonotype was picked up many times. This beta chain is a stray read from a library made for alpha chains; its abundance is not meaningful. The chain has TRBV5-1 and TRBJ1-6; D might be TRBD1 (6 bases). V lost 5 bases, J lost 0 bases, and 15 bases lay in between. The CDR3 sequence is 17 residues long. Germline CDR1 SGHRS, CDR2 YFSETQ. The CDR3, as DNA: TGCGCCAGCAGTCGACAGGCCCTTAGCTCCTATAATTCACCCCTCCACTTT. Amino acids: CASSRQALSSYNSPLHF.

This clonotype showed up many times. The size of this beta chain means little, since it is a stray read in a library made for alpha chains. The chain links TRBV27 to TRBJ2-3, with D perhaps assigned TRBD1 or TRBD2 (5 bases each). Looked up from germline, CDR1 is MNHEY and CDR2 is SMNVEV (reference sequence). The CDR3 runs 17 residues. The V end lost 1 base, the J end lost 0 bases, and 14 bases lay between the germline ends. This CDR3 reads CASSLFSADTSTDTQYF. CDR3 coding DNA: TGTGCCAGCAGTTTATTCTCAGCGGACACTAGCACAGATACGCAGTATTTT.

This clonotype was counted many times. The library was prepared for alpha chains; this beta chain is a stray read, so its frequency means little. The chain has TRBV12-3 or TRBV12-4 and TRBJ2-2, with a possible D match to TRBD2 (5 bases). The CDR3 is 14 residues long. V lost 1 base to trimming and J lost 7 bases, with 10 bases between them. The CDR3 region has the DNA TGTGCCAGCAGTTTAGGGGGAGCGAGCGGGGAGCTGTTTTTT. This codes for CASSLGGASGELFF.

This clonotype was detected ten times or more. This beta chain slipped into a library made for alpha chains as a stray read, so its size is not meaningful. The chain is built from TRBV7-9 and TRBJ2-3; 9 bases are shared with TRBD1. CDR3 length: 17 amino acids. After removal of 2 bases from V and 6 bases from J, the junction contained 12 bases not matched to a gene. Per the germline V gene, CDR1 is SEHNR and CDR2 is FQNEAQ (reference sequence). The CDR3 coding sequence is TGTGCCAGCAGCTTATATGTGGGGACAGGGACCCGGGATACGCAGTATTTT. The encoded protein is CASSLYVGTGTRDTQYF.

This clonotype was picked up many times. This beta chain was picked up by a library intended for alpha chains and is off target, so its count carries little meaning. The genes are TRBV6-4 and TRBJ2-2; D is possibly TRBD2 (6 bases). Germline V gene lookup returns CDR1 MRHNA and CDR2 SNTAGT. The V end was cut by 4 bases, the J end by 3 bases, with 6 bases between. This CDR3 region has 13 residues. Here the CDR3 DNA reads TGTGCCAGCAGTGGGGAGGACACCGGGGAGCTGTTTTTT. It translates to CASSGEDTGELFF.

This clonotype was seen repeatedly, ten times or more. Because the library targeted alpha chains, this beta chain is an off-target read whose size means little. This chain uses TRBV6-5 with TRBJ2-3; 10 bases map to TRBD2. Germline CDR1 and CDR2: MNHEY and SVGAGI. The CDR3 loop spans 15 amino acids. J was trimmed by 6 bases and V by 7 bases; bases with no gene match: 10. The CDR3 loop reads CASNRAGGRVDTQYF. In nucleotides, the CDR3 is TGTGCCAGCAACCGAGCGGGGGGGCGGGTCGATACGCAGTATTTT.

This clonotype was seen ten or more times. For a library built for alpha chains, this beta chain is a stray read; little rests on its size. This chain uses TRBV3-1 with TRBJ2-2; 15 bases map to TRBD2. The CDR3 runs 18 residues. Germline V gene lookup returns CDR1 LGHDT and CDR2 YNNKEL (reference sequence). The V segment lost 4 bases and the J segment 2 bases; nucleotides outside the gene matches: 5. The CDR3 spells CASSRGLAGGSNTGELFF. CDR3 sequence (DNA): TGTGCCAGCAGCCGGGGACTAGCGGGAGGATCTAACACCGGGGAGCTGTTTTTT.

In this sample, this clonotype turned up a few times. This beta chain is an off-target read within a library intended for alpha chains, so its frequency means little. The chain links TRBV18 to TRBJ2-5, with a possible D match to TRBD1 (6 bases). The CDR3 has 13 residues. The ends were cut back, 4 bases at V and 5 bases at J, with 11 bases in the middle. Germline CDR1 and CDR2: KGHSH and LQKENI. The CDR3 protein is CASSRRQGETQYF. In DNA, the CDR3 is TGTGCCAGCTCACGAAGGCAGGGGGAGACCCAGTACTTC.

This clonotype was seen ten or more times. This beta chain lies outside the target of a library built for alpha chains; its clone size means little. The chain couples TRBV20-1 to TRBJ1-4; D might be TRBD1 (5 bases). V gave up 8 bases and J gave up 6 bases, with 16 bases separating them. Germline V gives CDR1 DFQATT, CDR2 SNEGSKA (reference sequence). The CDR3 is 13 amino acids. CDR3 protein: CSTGTSVDEKLFF. The CDR3 coding sequence is TGCAGTACGGGGACGAGCGTTGATGAAAAACTGTTTTTT.

This clonotype was recorded at least ten times. The library was designed around alpha chains, so this beta chain is a stray read whose abundance carries little weight. The chain recombines TRBV19 with TRBJ2-3; D uncertain. The germline gives CDR1 LNHDA, CDR2 SQIVND (reference sequence). Deletions cut 3 bases from V and 3 bases from J, with 4 bases between. This CDR3 region has 12 residues. CDR3 amino acids: CASSISTDTQYF. The CDR3 nucleotides are TGTGCCAGTAGTATTTCAACAGATACGCAGTATTTT.

This clonotype showed up many times. This beta chain was picked up by a library intended for alpha chains and is off target, so its count carries little meaning. This rearrangement joins TRBV2 to TRBJ2-1; TRBD2 matches at 9 bases. This CDR3 is 13 amino acids long. Looked up from germline, CDR1 is SNHLY and CDR2 is FYNNEI. Trimming cost V 7 bases and J 14 bases; bases outside gene matches: 12. CDR3 sequence (DNA): TGTGCCAGCAAAGGAGATAGCGGGAGTTACGAGTTCTTC. Amino acid sequence: CASKGDSGSYEFF.

This clonotype was seen ten or more times. A library prepared for alpha chains yielded this beta chain as an off-target read; its size is of little meaning. The V gene is TRBV6-2 or TRBV6-3, the J gene TRBJ2-1; 9 bases line up with TRBD1. The CDR3 sequence is 17 residues long. Germline trimming cut 0 bases from V and 1 base from J; bases unmatched to any gene: 4. Germline loops: CDR1 MNHEY, CDR2 SVGEGT. This chain's CDR3 is CASSYSGTGLSYNEQFF. CDR3 in DNA: TGTGCCAGCAGTTACTCAGGGACAGGGTTGTCCTACAATGAGCAGTTCTTC.

By share, this clonotype ranks as medium-sized. This beta chain appears as a stray read in a library generated for alpha chains; its size is not informative. The rearrangement joins TRBV7-2 to TRBJ2-7; TRBD1 aligns across 8 bases. V gave up 5 bases and J gave up 5 bases; unmatched junction bases: 11. Per germline, CDR1 SGHTA and CDR2 FQGNSA. This CDR3 has 15 residues. In DNA form, the CDR3 reads TGTGCCAGCAGCCCAGGGGGCCCTACTAGGAACGAGCAGTACTTC. Translated, it gives CASSPGGPTRNEQYF.

As for this clonotype: This beta chain is an off-target read within a library intended for alpha chains, so its frequency means little. The CDR3 nucleotides are TGTGCCAGCAGATACGGGGTCCCTTATAATTCACCCCTCCACTTT. Translating it yields CASRYGVPYNSPLHF. The chain is built from TRBV7-8 and TRBJ1-6; unclear D gene. Germline values: CDR1 SGHVS, CDR2 FQNEAQ. The V gene lost 6 bases and the J gene lost 4 bases, with 13 bases spanning the gap. The CDR3 is 15 amino acids. Together with reference TRBV7-8 and TRBJ1-6, the CDR3 gives the full variable domain: GAGVSQSPRYKVAKRGQDVALRCDPISGHVSLFWYQQALGQGPEFLTYFQNEAQLDKSGLPSDRFFAERPEGSVSTLKIQRTQQEDSAVYLCASRYGVPYNSPLHFGNGTRLTVT.

This clonotype was picked up many times. This beta chain came through as a stray read in a library set up for alpha chains, and its size says little. This chain joins TRBV28 and TRBJ2-7, with TRBD2 matching over 10 bases. Germline CDR1 is MDHEN and CDR2 is SYDVKM. The CDR3 has 15 amino acids. V was pared by 3 bases and J by 1 base, with 3 bases of the junction left unmatched. CDR3 sequence: CASSFLAGASYEQYF. CDR3 sequence (DNA): TGTGCCAGCAGTTTTCTAGCGGGAGCTTCCTACGAGCAGTACTTC.

This clonotype was recorded at least ten times. A library prepared for alpha chains yielded this beta chain as an off-target read; its size is of little meaning. The chain combines TRBV5-6 with TRBJ2-1; 7 nucleotides agree with TRBD2. The CDR3 loop spans 15 amino acids. The V gene's germline CDR1 is SGHDT and CDR2 YYEEEE. V was clipped by 5 bases and J by 0 bases; unmatched bases: 5. For the CDR3, the DNA is TGTGCCAGCAGGCTGCGGGGGAGCTCCTACAATGAGCAGTTCTTC. This codes for CASRLRGSSYNEQFF.